The 20 T cell receptor beta chains below all came from one sample that was sequenced in a study of blood T cell repertoires in COVID-19. The protocol was immunoSEQ multiplex PCR, while the TCRdb copy is restricted to in-frame clones and leaves out a portion. This table has about 200,000 clones, approximately 91% appearing once. Sequences were obtained from peripheral blood. The origin of the receptors is a man younger than 35 with active or convalescent COVID-19.

The chain combines TRBV4-1 with TRBJ1-1; maybe TRBD1 (6 bases). In germline, CDR1 is MGHRA, CDR2 YSYEKL. The CDR3 is 15 amino acids. V was clipped by 3 bases and J by 4 bases, with 15 bases between them. The CDR3 loop is CASSHMQGPATEAFF. CDR3 DNA: TGCGCCAGCAGCCACATGCAGGGGCCGGCCACTGAAGCTTTCTTT.

This chain joins TRBV11-3 and TRBJ2-2; D is perhaps TRBD2 (7 bases). The V and J ends lost 3 bases and 4 bases respectively, with 9 bases between them. The germline V gene encodes CDR1 SGHNT and CDR2 YENEEA. CDR3 length equals 14 residues. The CDR3 DNA follows: TGTGCCAGCAGCTTGGGAGGGGGCACCGGGGAGCTGTTTTTT. This sequence encodes CASSLGGGTGELFF.

V gene TRBV29-1 combines with J gene TRBJ2-1; TRBD1 aligns across 7 bases. V shed 6 bases and J 7 bases; nucleotides not matched to a gene: 18. The CDR3 runs 16 residues. CDR1 is SQVTM, CDR2 ANQGSEA, per germline. The CDR3 DNA is TGCAGCGTCGCCCCGACGTGGGACAGACCACAGAATGAGCAGTTCTTC. Translation gives CSVAPTWDRPQNEQFF.

The rearrangement joins TRBV5-6 to TRBJ2-3, with 12 bases matching TRBD2. J gave up 4 bases and V 4 bases, and 7 bases lay outside the gene matches. This CDR3 region has 16 residues. Germline assignment: CDR1 SGHDT and CDR2 YYEEEE. CDR3 sequence: CASSRRLAGDSDTQYF. The CDR3 DNA follows: TGTGCCAGCAGCCGTAGACTAGCGGGAGATTCAGATACGCAGTATTTT.

This sequence joins TRBV7-2 and TRBJ2-7; TRBD1 matches 7 bases. There are 14 residues in the CDR3. Germline V gives CDR1 SGHTA, CDR2 FQGNSA. The J segment lost 3 bases and the V segment lost 5 bases, leaving 7 bases of the junction unmatched. The CDR3 DNA is TGTGCCAGCAGCCCCCAGACAGGGAACTACGAGCAGTACTTC. Its translation: CASSPQTGNYEQYF.

V gene TRBV3-1 (or the pseudogene TRBV3-2) combines with J gene TRBJ1-2, with TRBD1 matching 9 bases. The V and J ends lost 6 bases and 4 bases, in that order; junction bases with no gene match: 9. The CDR3 has 15 amino acids. From germline, CDR1 is LGHDT and CDR2 YNNKEL (reference sequence). The CDR3 DNA reads TGTGCCAGCAGTAACCGGGACAGGGATGGCTATGGCTACACCTTC. As protein: CASSNRDRDGYGYTF.

This chain connects TRBV4-2 to TRBJ1-1; the match to TRBD1 covers 9 bases. This CDR3 has 15 amino acids. CDR1 and CDR2 from the germline V gene are LGHNA and YNFKEQ. Germline trimming cut 4 bases from V and 8 bases from J; bases unmatched to any gene: 11. This CDR3 reads CASSPRTGDRGEAFF. The CDR3 nucleotides are TGTGCCAGCAGCCCAAGGACAGGGGATCGAGGGGAAGCTTTCTTT.

This rearrangement joins TRBV30 to TRBJ1-2; possibly TRBD1 for D (5 bases). The CDR3 has 13 amino acids. Germline CDR1 reads GTSNPN; CDR2 reads SVGIG (reference sequence). V shed 0 bases and J shed 5 bases, with 10 bases lying between them. The CDR3 loop is CAWSVGGGYGYTF. Here the CDR3 DNA reads TGTGCCTGGAGTGTGGGGGGAGGTTATGGCTACACCTTC.

This chain connects TRBV5-6 to TRBJ2-5; D perhaps matches TRBD1 (5 bases). This CDR3 contains 14 residues. V shed 0 bases and J shed 1 base, with 7 bases lying between them. Germline V gene sequence: CDR1 SGHDT, CDR2 YYEEEE. This CDR3 is CASSLVDTQETQYF. The DNA of the CDR3 is TGTGCCAGCAGCTTGGTGGACACCCAAGAGACCCAGTACTTC.

In this sample, this clone turned up once. The chain uses TRBV5-4 and TRBJ1-6; perhaps TRBD1 as D (6 bases). V lost 2 bases, J lost 6 bases, and 9 bases lay in between. The CDR3 totals 14 residues. Germline CDR1 and CDR2: SGHNT and YYREEE (reference sequence). Here the CDR3 reads CASSLGQPNSPLHF. As DNA, the CDR3 is TGTGCCAGCAGCTTAGGACAGCCTAATTCACCCCTCCACTTT.

This clone was observed a few times. This sequence joins TRBV7-9 and TRBJ1-1; D not resolved. Germline V lookup: CDR1 SEHNR, CDR2 FQNEAQ (reference sequence). Trimming removed 1 base at V and 3 bases at J, with 12 bases between. The CDR3 has 15 residues. As DNA, the CDR3 is TGTGCCAGCAGCTTAGGGGCAGGTTCGTACACTGAAGCTTTCTTT. It codes for CASSLGAGSYTEAFF.

The chain has TRBV7-9 and TRBJ1-2; D possibly corresponds to TRBD1 (5 bases). Germline V gene data show CDR1 as SEHNR and CDR2 as FQNEAQ (reference sequence). Trimming pared 3 bases from V and 3 bases from J, leaving 8 bases between. The CDR3 runs 13 residues. Written as DNA, the CDR3 is TGTGCCAGCAGCTTCGGGGGAGACTATGGCTACACCTTC. Encoded protein: CASSFGGDYGYTF.

The V gene is TRBV2, the J gene TRBJ2-5, with TRBD2 matching 10 bases. The V gene's germline CDR1 is SNHLY and CDR2 FYNNEI. V shed 3 bases and J 13 bases; nucleotides not matched to a gene: 8. This CDR3 spans 13 amino acids. The CDR3 DNA is TGTGCCAGCAGTGATCGGAGCGGGAGGGCCCTGTACTTC. Its translation: CASSDRSGRALYF.

This clone was picked up one time. The chain links TRBV4-1 to TRBJ2-1; the D gene is possibly TRBD2 (5 bases). V dropped 1 base and J dropped 8 bases, with 18 bases sitting between them. Germline V CDR1 and CDR2: MGHRA, YSYEKL. The CDR3 is made up of 16 amino acids. CDR3 in DNA: TGCGCCAGCAGCCAAGCCGCGGATCTAGCTAGGCATGAGCAGTTCTTC. Its protein is CASSQAADLARHEQFF.

CDR3 sequence: CASRRGSRQPQHF. As DNA, the CDR3 is TGTGCCAGCAGACGTGGGTCGAGGCAGCCCCAGCATTTT. The V and J genes are TRBV6-5 and TRBJ1-5; D gene uncertain. V was cut by 6 bases and J by 7 bases, with 13 bases left in between. CDR1 and CDR2 (germline): MNHEY, SVGAGI. The CDR3 extends over 13 amino acids.

The DNA for the CDR3 is TGCGCCAGCAGCTTGACAGTTCACACTGAAGCTTTCTTT. It codes for CASSLTVHTEAFF. The chain combines TRBV5-1 with TRBJ1-1, with D unclear. The CDR3 is 13 residues long. Germline V gene data show CDR1 as SGHRS and CDR2 as YFSETQ. V gave up 1 base and J gave up 3 bases, with 7 bases separating them.

V is TRBV6-2 or TRBV6-3 and J is TRBJ1-6; a possible D gene is TRBD1 (5 bases). Per germline, CDR1 MNHEY and CDR2 SVGEGT. The CDR3 contains 14 residues. V was cut by 0 bases and J by 8 bases, with 8 bases left in between. The CDR3, as DNA: TGTGCCAGCAGTTACTCTGGCAGGGATTCACCCCTCCACTTT. Amino acids: CASSYSGRDSPLHF.

The J gene is TRBJ2-2, the V gene TRBV19, with TRBD1 matching 7 bases. With 6 bases clipped from V and 0 bases from J, the junction kept 16 bases outside the gene matches. This CDR3 has 19 amino acids. Per germline, CDR1 LNHDA and CDR2 SQIVND (reference sequence). Here the CDR3 reads CASSPRSGQNVANTGELFF. CDR3 nucleotides: TGTGCCAGTAGCCCCCGCTCGGGACAGAACGTCGCGAACACCGGGGAGCTGTTTTTT.

The chain has TRBV3-1 (or the pseudogene TRBV3-2) and TRBJ1-4, with TRBD1 as a possible D gene (5 bases). V lost 1 base and J 13 bases, leaving 13 bases between the germline ends. CDR3 length: 13 amino acids. The germline CDR1 and CDR2 sequences are LGHDT and YNNKEL (reference sequence). The CDR3 DNA sequence: TGTGCCAGCAGCCAAGGGACACCCGGTGGACTGTTTTTT. Translated, it gives CASSQGTPGGLFF.

The chain has TRBV5-1 and TRBJ2-7, with D maybe TRBD1 (6 bases). Germline CDR1 reads SGHRS; CDR2 reads YFSETQ. CDR3 length: 17 residues. V lost 2 bases, J lost 6 bases, and 24 bases lay in between. CDR3 sequence (DNA): TGCGCCAGCAGCTTACGAACACTCGAACAGGGCTCGGGCGAGCAGTACTTC. Its translation: CASSLRTLEQGSGEQYF.